The clone carrying this T cell receptor beta chain appeared a single time. These data come from a study of blood T cell repertoires in COVID-19. At the level of the study: Italy, Spain and the United States were the sources of the convalescent and acute COVID-19 samples.

Some clones are missing from TCRdb's copy, which holds only in-frame ones; the method was immunoSEQ multiplex PCR. The sample has around 320,000 clones, roughly 90% seen once. This receptor was identified in a man in his late teens or twenties with active or convalescent COVID-19. The sequencing input was peripheral blood.

CDR3 residues: CASKAGLAGTDTQYF. CDR3 in DNA: TGTGCCAGCAAGGCGGGACTAGCGGGAACAGATACGCAGTATTTT. The chain links TRBV6-5 to TRBJ2-3; 13 nucleotides agree with TRBD2. The germline V gene encodes CDR1 MNHEY and CDR2 SVGAGI. The CDR3 totals 15 residues. With V trimmed by 7 bases and J by 3 bases, 4 bases remained unmatched.